This T cell receptor beta chain came from a study of Graves' ophthalmopathy and Graves' hyperthyroidism. Trimming removed 1 base from V and 6 bases from J, with 15 bases in between. CDR1 is DFQATT and CDR2 is SNEGSKA in the germline V gene (reference sequence). The CDR3 sequence is 15 residues long. Amplification targeted the TCR beta CDR3 regions, with RNA transcripts as the source material. The library came from an HTBI-primed first-round RT-PCR and a second-round multiplex PCR. TCRdb re-called the multiplex PCR reads with MiXCR, one entry per CDR3 protein. This sample has 150,000 to 200,000 distinct CDR3 sequences; around 39% occur once, and the top ten carry 8% to 10%. Many counts were recorded for this clonotype.

J is TRBJ2-2 and V is TRBV20-1; weak D call: TRBD2 (7 bases). The sequenced material came from peripheral blood. The TCR originated in a man aged 25 to 40 with Graves' ophthalmopathy. The CDR3 DNA sequence: TGCAGTGCTAGAGGGGAGGGGGGCGACGCCGGGGAGCTGTTTTTT. This codes for CSARGEGGDAGELFF.